The source of this T cell receptor beta chain is a study of T cells in Graves' hyperthyroidism and ophthalmopathy. Study context: Staff took peripheral blood when the initial diagnosis was made, before any treatment began.

CDR1 SGHAT and CDR2 FQNNGV come from the germline V gene. CDR3 length: 12 residues. V was pared by 6 bases and J by 2 bases, with 8 bases between. Study-level findings and limits: Stable hyperthyroidism was told apart from ophthalmopathy by a model built on 13 V-J features. Ophthalmopathy was model-predicted a median roughly 6.5 months pre-onset.

This clonotype was picked up a small number of times. Its target is not known. Exclusion criteria comprised uncontrolled infection, other autoimmune disease, pregnancy or lactation. RNA transcripts provided the source from which TCR beta CDR3 regions were amplified. A set of HTBI primers served as the primers for a first-round RT-PCR of the TCR CDR3. TCRdb used MiXCR to reprocess the multiplex PCR reads, holding one entry per CDR3 protein. The sample has roughly 570,000 distinct CDR3 sequences; 15% to 19% are singletons. The receptor comes from a woman younger than 45 with Graves' hyperthyroidism. Sequenced: blood. V gene TRBV11-2 combines with J gene TRBJ2-7; D is uncertain. CDR3 residues: CASSSNAYEQYF. Written as DNA, the CDR3 is TGTGCCAGCAGTTCCAATGCCTACGAGCAGTACTTC.